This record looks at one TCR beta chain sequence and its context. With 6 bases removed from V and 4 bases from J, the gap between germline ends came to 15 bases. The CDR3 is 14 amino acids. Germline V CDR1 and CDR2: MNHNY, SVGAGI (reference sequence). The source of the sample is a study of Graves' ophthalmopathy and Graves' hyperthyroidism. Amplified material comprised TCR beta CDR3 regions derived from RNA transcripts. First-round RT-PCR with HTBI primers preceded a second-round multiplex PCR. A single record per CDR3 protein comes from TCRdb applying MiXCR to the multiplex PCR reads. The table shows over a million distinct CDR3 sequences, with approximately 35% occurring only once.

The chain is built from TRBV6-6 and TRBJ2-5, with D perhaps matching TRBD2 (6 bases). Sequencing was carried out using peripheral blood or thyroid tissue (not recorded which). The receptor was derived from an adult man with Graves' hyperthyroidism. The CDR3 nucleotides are TGTGCCAGCAGGGTCGGGGGTCTAGGAGAGACCCAGTACTTC. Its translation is CASRVGGLGETQYF.